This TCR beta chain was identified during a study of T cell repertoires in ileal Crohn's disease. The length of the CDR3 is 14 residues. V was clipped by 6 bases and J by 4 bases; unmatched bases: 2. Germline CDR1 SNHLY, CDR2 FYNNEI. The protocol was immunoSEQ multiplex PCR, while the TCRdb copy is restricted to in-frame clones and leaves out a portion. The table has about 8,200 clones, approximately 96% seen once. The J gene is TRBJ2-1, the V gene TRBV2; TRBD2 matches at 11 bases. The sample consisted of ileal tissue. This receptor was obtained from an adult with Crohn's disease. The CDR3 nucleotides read TGTGCCAGCAGGGGGACTAGCGGTTACAATGAGCAGTTCTTC. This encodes CASRGTSGYNEQFF. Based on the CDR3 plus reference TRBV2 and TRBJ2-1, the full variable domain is EPEVTQTPSHQVTQMGQEVILRCVPISNHLYFYWYRQILGQKVEFLVSFYNNEISEKSEIFDDQFSVERPDGSNFTLKIRSTKLEDSAMYFCASRGTSGYNEQFFGPGTRLTVL.